These 20 T cell receptor beta chains originate from one sample sequenced in a study of CD8 T cells in ankylosing spondylitis. TCRdb called the 5' RACE reads again in MiXCR, with one record for every CDR3 protein. The data hold about 250,000 distinct CDR3 sequences, with 20% to 30% observed a single time. Material for sequencing was blood, either unsorted or a sorted T cell fraction (not recorded which). The receptors shown here come from a male donor with ankylosing spondylitis or in good health (not recorded which).

The V call is TRBV30, the J call TRBJ2-7; 7 bases agree with TRBD2. From germline, CDR1 is GTSNPN and CDR2 SVGIG (reference sequence). The CDR3 spans 16 residues. The V and J ends lost 1 base and 3 bases, in that order; junction bases with no gene match: 12. The CDR3 region has the DNA TGTGCCTGGAGTGCCCCCCGTTTTGCGGGGGTCTACGAGCAGTACTTC. This encodes CAWSAPRFAGVYEQYF. Based on the CDR3 plus reference TRBV30 and TRBJ2-7, the full variable domain is SQTIHQWPATLVQPVGSPLSLECTVEGTSNPNLYWYRQAAGRGLQLLFYSVGIGQISSEVPQNLSASRPQDRQFILSSKKLLLSDSGFYLCAWSAPRFAGVYEQYFGPGTRLTVT.

This clonotype was detected many times. This sequence joins TRBV28 and TRBJ1-2; perhaps TRBD1 as D (6 bases). The CDR3 sequence is 14 residues long. Between the trimmed V and J ends, which lost 4 bases and 6 bases, there was a span of 15 bases. Per the germline V gene, CDR1 is MDHEN and CDR2 is SYDVKM. Here the CDR3 DNA reads TGTGCCAGCAGTTCGCGGGGGCGGTGGAATGGCTACACCTTC. Translated: CASSSRGRWNGYTF.

There are many counts of this clonotype. The rearrangement links TRBV6-5 to TRBJ2-3, with TRBD2 matching 9 bases. The CDR3 runs to 14 residues. The germline V gene encodes CDR1 MNHEY and CDR2 SVGAGI. V gave up 6 bases and J gave up 1 base; unmatched junction bases: 2. CDR3 protein: CASSLAGGTDTQYF. The CDR3 nucleotides are TGTGCCAGCAGCTTAGCGGGGGGCACAGATACGCAGTATTTT.

The rearrangement uses TRBV20-1 and TRBJ2-1; D might be TRBD1 (7 bases). Looked up from germline, CDR1 is DFQATT and CDR2 is SNEGSKA (reference sequence). The CDR3 covers 15 residues. Trimming stripped 4 bases from V and 6 bases from J, with 19 bases between. The CDR3 DNA is TGCAGTGCTAACTTTGGGACTTCAGGGGGCAATGAGCAGTTCTTC. It encodes CSANFGTSGGNEQFF.

CDR3 nucleotide sequence: TGTGCCAGCAACAGGGCGAACACTGAAGCTTTCTTT. Its protein is CASNRANTEAFF. The rearrangement links TRBV6-1 to TRBJ1-1; D is possibly TRBD1 (6 bases). The CDR3 runs 12 residues. Trimming cost V 7 bases and J 1 base, with 7 bases left between them. Germline CDR1 and CDR2: MNHNS and SASEGT.

The chain carries TRBV18 and TRBJ2-5; 10 nucleotides agree with TRBD1. V shed 0 bases and J 7 bases; nucleotides not matched to a gene: 5. The CDR3 contains 15 residues. Germline values: CDR1 KGHSH, CDR2 LQKENI. The CDR3 DNA is TGTGCCAGCTCACCACCGGGGACAGGGGACGGGACCCAGTACTTC. It translates to CASSPPGTGDGTQYF.

CDR3 sequence reads: CACRGGQEDGYTF. The CDR3 nucleotides read TGTGCCTGCAGGGGGGGGCAGGAGGATGGCTACACCTTC. This chain links TRBV10-3 with TRBJ1-2; TRBD1 aligns across 7 bases. CDR3 length equals 13 residues. CDR1 is ENHRY and CDR2 is SYGVKD in the germline V gene. The ends lost 11 bases at V and 6 bases at J; junction bases unmatched: 12.

The chain uses TRBV20-1 and TRBJ2-6, with D maybe TRBD2 (5 bases). V was trimmed by 4 bases and J by 5 bases, leaving 15 bases between them. In germline, CDR1 is DFQATT, CDR2 SNEGSKA (reference sequence). The CDR3 covers 15 residues. The CDR3 DNA follows: TGCAGTGCTATGGGTCTCGGAGGCTGGGCCAACGTCCTGACTTTC. It encodes CSAMGLGGWANVLTF.

The V gene is TRBV2, the J gene TRBJ1-6, with 7 bases aligning to TRBD1. V gave up 6 bases and J gave up 1 base; unmatched junction bases: 3. CDR1 and CDR2 (germline): SNHLY, FYNNEI. The CDR3 length is 15 residues. The CDR3 is CASRGGVSYNSPLHF. Here the CDR3 DNA reads TGTGCCAGCAGAGGGGGCGTATCCTATAATTCACCCCTCCACTTT.

This clonotype was seen a handful of times. This chain joins TRBV29-1 and TRBJ2-3; TRBD2 might be the D (6 bases). Trimming left V 3 bases short and J 8 bases short, with 12 bases between. Germline CDR1 is SQVTM and CDR2 is ANQGSEA. This CDR3 contains 12 residues. This CDR3 is CSVDLAGGTQYF. The CDR3 DNA follows: TGCAGCGTTGACCTGGCCGGGGGTACGCAGTATTTT.

V and J are TRBV20-1 and TRBJ2-5; 7 bases agree with TRBD1. V lost 5 bases to trimming and J lost 4 bases; unmatched junction nucleotides: 13. This CDR3 spans 15 amino acids. Looked up from germline, CDR1 is DFQATT and CDR2 is SNEGSKA (reference sequence). CDR3 protein: CSASWARGGAETQYF. In nucleotides, the CDR3 is TGCAGTGCTTCTTGGGCTCGAGGGGGCGCAGAGACCCAGTACTTC.

This clonotype was counted at least ten times. V gene TRBV29-1 combines with J gene TRBJ1-2, with a weak D call TRBD1 (5 bases). From germline, CDR1 is SQVTM and CDR2 ANQGSEA. The CDR3 is 14 residues long. V was clipped by 4 bases and J by 8 bases, with 20 bases between them. The CDR3 region has the DNA TGCAGCGTTGCAAGGGACGCCCTGAAGCGGGGCTACACCTTC. This codes for CSVARDALKRGYTF.

This clonotype was found once. The chain recombines TRBV2 with TRBJ1-2, with D tentatively TRBD1 (5 bases). V was pared by 7 bases and J by 2 bases, with 14 bases between. The germline CDR1 and CDR2 sequences are SNHLY and FYNNEI. The CDR3 consists of 14 residues. This CDR3 reads CASIQGRQNYGYTF. CDR3 nucleotides: TGTGCCAGCATTCAGGGACGGCAGAACTATGGCTACACCTTC.

This chain connects TRBV29-1 to TRBJ1-2; 7 bases map to TRBD1. Germline V gene lookup returns CDR1 SQVTM and CDR2 ANQGSEA. V trimming: 0 bases; J trimming: 8 bases; junction bases outside the gene matches: 6. The CDR3 sequence is 13 residues long. CDR3 protein: CSVEDRGYLGYTF. CDR3 in DNA: TGCAGCGTTGAAGACAGGGGGTACCTCGGCTACACCTTC.

This clonotype was seen only a few times. J is TRBJ2-1 and V is TRBV11-2; no clear D. The V end lost 0 bases, the J end lost 8 bases, and 5 bases lay between the germline ends. The CDR3 runs to 12 residues. From germline, CDR1 is SGHAT and CDR2 FQNNGV. The chain's CDR3 is CASSLEGYEQFF. The CDR3 DNA is TGTGCCAGCAGCTTAGAGGGCTATGAGCAGTTCTTC.

The genes are TRBV12-3 or TRBV12-4 and TRBJ2-7; 9 bases agree with TRBD2. The trim removed 6 bases at V and 0 bases at J, leaving 6 bases unmatched. The CDR3 loop spans 15 amino acids. CDR3 residues: CASSLAGSISYEQYF. The DNA for the CDR3 is TGTGCCAGCAGCCTAGCGGGGTCGATCTCCTACGAGCAGTACTTC.

This clonotype appeared a few times. The V and J genes are TRBV10-3 and TRBJ2-7; tentatively, D is TRBD2 (6 bases). Trimming removed 2 bases from V and 4 bases from J, with 9 bases in between. CDR3 length equals 13 residues. Germline V lookup: CDR1 ENHRY, CDR2 SYGVKD. The CDR3 reads CAISEPAGYEQYF. In DNA, the CDR3 is TGTGCCATCAGTGAGCCCGCGGGGTACGAGCAGTACTTC.

The chain uses TRBV6-5 and TRBJ2-3; 9 nucleotides match TRBD1. CDR3 length: 16 residues. CDR1 is MNHEY, CDR2 SVGAGI, per germline. With 2 bases clipped from V and 4 bases from J, the junction kept 7 bases outside the gene matches. The CDR3 sequence: CASSYTGTGISDTQYF. The CDR3 bases are TGTGCCAGCAGTTACACCGGGACAGGGATCTCAGATACGCAGTATTTT.

The chain employs TRBV20-1 and TRBJ2-3; D gene unclear. Trimming took 6 bases from V and 3 from J, leaving 16 bases between them. This CDR3 region has 14 residues. From germline, CDR1 is DFQATT and CDR2 SNEGSKA (reference sequence). The CDR3 coding sequence is TGCAGTGCCAAACAAGCACGTGGGACAGATACGCAGTATTTT. Amino acids: CSAKQARGTDTQYF.

This clonotype was counted at least ten times. The chain is built from TRBV12-3 or TRBV12-4 and TRBJ2-2, with TRBD2 matching over 8 bases. This CDR3 is built from 15 residues. Losses at the gene ends were 7 bases for V and 9 bases for J; bases not matched to a gene: 13. CDR3 loop: CASTQRGGWNRELFF. The CDR3 DNA reads TGTGCCAGCACTCAACGCGGGGGGTGGAATCGGGAGCTGTTTTTT.